The 23 T cell receptor beta chains given below trace back to one sample, sequenced in a study of CD8+CD57+ T cells in acquired aplastic anemia. The study profiled TCR beta VDJ and CDR3 using genomic DNA as template. TCRdb called the reads again in MiXCR, with one record for every CDR3 protein. The repertoire holds approximately 57,000 distinct CDR3 sequences, with about 56% as singletons. Patients selected for sequencing had displayed CD8+CD57+ cell expansion by flow cytometry. The sample comprised sorted CD4+, CD8+, or CD8+CD57+ T cells (not recorded which) from PBMCs. The receptor set was obtained from a human donor with aplastic anemia.

This clonotype was counted ten times or more. The chain has TRBV7-9 and TRBJ2-1; a weak D match, TRBD1 (6 bases). V dropped 6 bases and J dropped 9 bases, with 18 bases sitting between them. CDR1 is SEHNR, CDR2 FQNEAQ, per germline (reference sequence). CDR3 length equals 14 residues. In DNA, the CDR3 is TGTGCCAGCAGTTACGTCAGGGGATTGGGTGAGCAGTTCTTC. Translated, it gives CASSYVRGLGEQFF.

The chain has TRBV24-1 and TRBJ2-3; D call uncertain. The CDR3 covers 14 residues. Germline V CDR1 and CDR2: KGHDR, SFDVKD. V was shortened by 4 bases and J by 1 base, with 8 bases between the two germline ends. The CDR3, as DNA: TGTGCCACCAGTGAATACGGACGCACAGATACGCAGTATTTT. Amino acid sequence: CATSEYGRTDTQYF.

The V call is TRBV7-8, the J call TRBJ2-7; D remains ambiguous. Germline CDR1 is SGHVS and CDR2 is FQNEAQ. This CDR3 comprises 11 residues. Trimming removed 2 bases at V and 2 bases at J, with 1 base between. CDR3: CASSLTYEQYF. The CDR3 DNA is TGTGCCAGCAGCTTAACCTACGAGCAGTACTTC.

This rearrangement joins TRBV12-3 or TRBV12-4 to TRBJ2-3; the D is unclear. This CDR3 has 11 residues. The V end lost 6 bases, the J end lost 5 bases, and 6 bases lay between the germline ends. This chain's CDR3 is CASRWGDTQYF. DNA for the CDR3: TGTGCCAGCAGATGGGGAGATACGCAGTATTTT.

This clonotype has ten or more counts. This rearrangement joins TRBV2 to TRBJ2-2; no clear D. The ends were cut back, 3 bases at V and 6 bases at J, with 17 bases in the middle. Germline CDR1 and CDR2: SNHLY and FYNNEI. The CDR3 extends over 16 amino acids. The CDR3 is CASSDLTEGYSGELFF. The DNA for the CDR3 is TGTGCCAGCAGTGACCTGACCGAAGGCTACTCCGGGGAGCTGTTTTTT.

As regards this clonotype: The limits of the CDR3 on the DNA are not certain, so only TCRdb's listed CDR3 is given. The rearrangement uses TRBV11-2 and TRBJ1-1; no check of the table's D call, TRBD1, against the DNA was made. The CDR3 comprises 13 residues, both ends counted. The V gene's germline CDR1 is SGHAT and CDR2 FQNNGV. The CDR3 reads CASSFGFGQGTFF.

This clonotype was detected ten times or more. V usage is TRBV29-1 and J usage is TRBJ1-2; D unresolved. Germline V gene data show CDR1 as SQVTM and CDR2 as ANQGSEA. The CDR3 is 11 amino acids. Trimming stripped 5 bases from V and 8 bases from J, with 12 bases between. The CDR3 loop reads CSVPHKVGYTF. In DNA, the CDR3 is TGCAGCGTTCCCCACAAGGTGGGCTACACCTTC.

In its sample, this clonotype ranks as medium-sized. This chain connects TRBV7-2 to TRBJ2-7; D gene unclear. Germline V gives CDR1 SGHTA, CDR2 FQGNSA. This CDR3 has 15 residues. V was shortened by 0 bases and J by 0 bases, with 9 bases between the two germline ends. CDR3 loop: CASSLAPSSSYEQYF. The CDR3 bases are TGTGCCAGCAGCTTAGCCCCCAGCAGCTCCTACGAGCAGTACTTC.

The V gene is TRBV10-3, the J gene TRBJ2-1, with D possibly TRBD2 on 6 matching bases. Germline lookup yields CDR1 ENHRY and CDR2 SYGVKD. This CDR3 is 15 amino acids long. V lost 6 bases to trimming and J lost 4 bases, with 16 bases between them. This CDR3 reads CAISGTGEQYNEQFF. In DNA, the CDR3 is TGTGCCATCAGCGGGACTGGCGAACAATACAATGAGCAGTTCTTC.

The chain combines TRBV25-1 with TRBJ1-5; 9 bases agree with TRBD1. The CDR3 contains 15 residues. CDR1 and CDR2 (germline): MGHDK, SYGVNS. The trim removed 8 bases at V and 6 bases at J, leaving 11 bases unmatched. DNA of the CDR3: TGTGCCAGCCAGACAGGGGGAGAGGTCGGTCAGCCCCAGCATTTT. It specifies CASQTGGEVGQPQHF.

This clonotype has ten or more counts. This chain links TRBV5-6 with TRBJ1-1; D may be TRBD1 (5 bases). The length of the CDR3 is 14 residues. With 4 bases removed from V and 4 bases from J, the gap between germline ends came to 14 bases. Germline CDR1 is SGHDT and CDR2 is YYEEEE. CDR3 region: CASSPQGRATEAFF. DNA of the CDR3: TGTGCCAGCAGCCCCCAAGGCAGGGCCACTGAAGCTTTCTTT.

The chain uses TRBV19 and TRBJ1-1; 7 bases agree with TRBD1. With V trimmed by 4 bases and J by 5 bases, 10 bases remained unmatched. This CDR3 spans 15 amino acids. Germline CDR1 reads LNHDA; CDR2 reads SQIVND (reference sequence). The CDR3 DNA is TGTGCCAGTAGTAAACCGGGACAGCGGGGGACTGAAGCTTTCTTT. Translation: CASSKPGQRGTEAFF. Variable domain in full (rest from reference TRBV19 and TRBJ1-1): DGGITQSPKYLFRKEGQNVTLSCEQNLNHDAMYWYRQDPGQGLRLIYYSQIVNDFQKGDIAEGYSVSREKKESFPLTVTSAQKNPTAFYLCASSKPGQRGTEAFFGQGTRLTVV.

As DNA, the CDR3 is TGCAGCGTTGGAGGGTATTCAGACAGGGAGTACGGCTACACCTTC. Protein product: CSVGGYSDREYGYTF. The chain joins TRBV29-1 to TRBJ1-2, with 7 bases that match TRBD1. J gave up 8 bases and V 4 bases, and 16 bases lay outside the gene matches. The CDR3 consists of 15 residues. Germline CDR1 and CDR2: SQVTM and ANQGSEA.

CDR3 nucleotides: TGTGCCAGTAGTCCTTCCTCGGGAGGGATCACAGATACGCAGTATTTT. Translated: CASSPSSGGITDTQYF. This chain connects TRBV19 to TRBJ2-3; 8 bases align to TRBD2. The CDR3 contains 16 residues. V dropped 5 bases and J dropped 2; count of bases not matched to a gene: 9. The V gene's germline CDR1 is LNHDA and CDR2 SQIVND (reference sequence). Using reference TRBV19 and TRBJ2-3 for the parts outside the CDR3, the full variable domain is DGGITQSPKYLFRKEGQNVTLSCEQNLNHDAMYWYRQDPGQGLRLIYYSQIVNDFQKGDIAEGYSVSREKKESFPLTVTSAQKNPTAFYLCASSPSSGGITDTQYFGPGTRLTVL.

This clonotype appeared many times. V is TRBV6-1 and J is TRBJ1-2; no definite D call. Germline-derived CDR1 and CDR2 are MNHNS and SASEGT. V gave up 5 bases and J gave up 0 bases, with 16 bases separating them. This CDR3 spans 16 amino acids. CDR3 protein: CASSPFDTVPNYGYTF. The CDR3 region has the DNA TGTGCCAGCAGTCCCTTCGACACAGTCCCTAACTATGGCTACACCTTC.

CDR3 nucleotide sequence: TGTGCCAGCAGCCTAGCGGGGGGGCCCTACAATGAGCAGTTCTTC. This encodes CASSLAGGPYNEQFF. The chain recombines TRBV9 with TRBJ2-1, with 12 bases lining up with TRBD2. V gave up 4 bases and J gave up 2 bases; unmatched junction bases: 1. From germline, CDR1 is SGDLS and CDR2 YYNGEE. This CDR3 has 15 amino acids.

The genes are TRBV19 and TRBJ2-7; TRBD2 matches at 7 bases. V was clipped by 3 bases and J by 0 bases; unmatched bases: 5. The CDR3 spans 15 residues. The germline CDR1 and CDR2 sequences are LNHDA and SQIVND (reference sequence). The CDR3: CASSILSGGSYEQYF. DNA of the CDR3: TGTGCCAGTAGTATCTTATCGGGGGGCTCCTACGAGCAGTACTTC.

The rearrangement joins TRBV9 to TRBJ2-7, with 9 bases lining up with TRBD1. Trimming cost V 4 bases and J 3 bases; bases outside gene matches: 5. Per germline, CDR1 SGDLS and CDR2 YYNGEE. The CDR3 is 14 residues long. CDR3 sequence (DNA): TGTGCCAGCAGCCCCCGGGACAGGGTCTACGAGCAGTACTTC. It translates to CASSPRDRVYEQYF. Supplemented by reference TRBV9 and TRBJ2-7, the full variable domain reads DSGVTQTPKHLITATGQRVTLRCSPRSGDLSVYWYQQSLDQGLQFLIQYYNGEERAKGNILERFSAQQFPDLHSELNLSSLELGDSALYFCASSPRDRVYEQYFGPGTRLTVT.

The rearrangement links TRBV24-1 to TRBJ1-2; perhaps TRBD1 as D (5 bases). Looked up from germline, CDR1 is KGHDR and CDR2 is SFDVKD. Trimming took 4 bases from V and 13 from J, leaving 18 bases between them. The CDR3 spans 13 residues. The CDR3 region has the DNA TGTGCCACCAGTGACCGTTCCGGGACCGAGGCCACCTTC. It translates to CATSDRSGTEATF.

The chain links TRBV2 to TRBJ1-2; D call uncertain. In germline, CDR1 is SNHLY, CDR2 FYNNEI. V dropped 8 bases and J dropped 8 bases, with 12 bases sitting between them. CDR3 length: 11 residues. The CDR3 coding sequence is TGTGCCAGCTCGGGAATCAGCGGCTACACCTTC. Protein product: CASSGISGYTF.

The chain couples TRBV20-1 to TRBJ2-7; possible D gene TRBD1, 5 bases. The CDR3 is made up of 15 amino acids. From germline, CDR1 is DFQATT and CDR2 SNEGSKA (reference sequence). V lost 1 base and J 5 bases, leaving 18 bases between the germline ends. The CDR3 bases are TGCAGTGCTAGAGTCCCTACCTCAGGGTCCCACGAGCAGTACTTC. Translating gives CSARVPTSGSHEQYF.

The chain carries TRBV2 and TRBJ2-7; 9 bases agree with TRBD1. V lost 6 bases and J lost 2; bases outside the gene matches: 8. This CDR3 spans 15 amino acids. CDR1 is SNHLY and CDR2 is FYNNEI in the germline V gene. The DNA for the CDR3 is TGTGCCAGCAGCCTCGGGACAGGGATTCCCTACGAGCAGTACTTC. It specifies CASSLGTGIPYEQYF.

The rearrangement links TRBV15 to TRBJ2-7; 8 nucleotides agree with TRBD2. Germline assignment: CDR1 LNHNV and CDR2 YYDKDF (reference sequence). With 0 bases clipped from V and 6 bases from J, the junction kept 10 bases outside the gene matches. The CDR3 has 16 amino acids. The CDR3 spells CATSRESEREKGEQYF. The CDR3 DNA reads TGTGCCACCAGCAGAGAGAGTGAGCGGGAGAAGGGCGAGCAGTACTTC. The full variable domain, in which reference TRBV15 and TRBJ2-7 provide the parts outside the CDR3, is DAMVIQNPRYQVTQFGKPVTLSCSQTLNHNVMYWYQQKSSQAPKLLFHYYDKDFNNEADTPDNFQSRRPNTSFCFLDIRSPGLGDTAMYLCATSRESEREKGEQYFGPGTRLTVT.